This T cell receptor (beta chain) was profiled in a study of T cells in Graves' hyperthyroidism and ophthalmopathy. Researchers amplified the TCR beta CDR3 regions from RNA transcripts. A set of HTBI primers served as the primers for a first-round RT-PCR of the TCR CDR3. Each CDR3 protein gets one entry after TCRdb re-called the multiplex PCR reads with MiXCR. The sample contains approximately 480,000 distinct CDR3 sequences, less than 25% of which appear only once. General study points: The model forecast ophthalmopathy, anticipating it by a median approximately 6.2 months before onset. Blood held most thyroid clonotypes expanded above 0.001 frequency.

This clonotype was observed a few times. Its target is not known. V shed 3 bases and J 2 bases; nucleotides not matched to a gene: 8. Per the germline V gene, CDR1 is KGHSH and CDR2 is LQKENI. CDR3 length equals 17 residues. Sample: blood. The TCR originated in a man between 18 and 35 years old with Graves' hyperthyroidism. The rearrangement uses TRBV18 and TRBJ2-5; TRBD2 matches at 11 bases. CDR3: CASSPTSGAEQQETQYF. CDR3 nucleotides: TGTGCCAGCTCACCGACTAGCGGGGCAGAACAACAAGAGACCCAGTACTTC.